Presented here are 23 T cell receptor beta chains from one specimen sequenced in a study of blood T cell repertoires in COVID-19. The table came from immunoSEQ multiplex PCR; TCRdb's copy has only in-frame clones and leaves some out. The data show 140,000 to 150,000 clones, about 87% seen once. The sample was peripheral blood. The source of these receptors is a woman aged 45 to 65 with acute or convalescent COVID-19.

V is TRBV18 and J is TRBJ1-2; D unresolved. In germline, CDR1 is KGHSH, CDR2 LQKENI. The V end was cut by 3 bases, the J end by 0 bases, with 14 bases between. The CDR3 has 16 residues. The CDR3 protein is CASSPRSSRANYGYTF. CDR3 sequence (DNA): TGTGCCAGCTCACCCCGCTCTAGCCGAGCTAACTATGGCTACACCTTC.

V usage is TRBV7-7 and J usage is TRBJ2-2; TRBD2 matches 14 bases. The CDR3 is made up of 19 amino acids. The germline CDR1 and CDR2 sequences are SSHAT and FNYEAQ (reference sequence). The V segment lost 2 bases and the J segment 6 bases; nucleotides outside the gene matches: 11. CDR3 in amino acids: CASSLTSSGLAGGAGELFF. For the CDR3, the DNA is TGTGCCAGCAGCTTAACCTCCTCTGGACTAGCGGGGGGTGCCGGGGAGCTGTTTTTT.

The chain combines TRBV19 with TRBJ1-4; 11 nucleotides match TRBD1. The CDR3 loop spans 16 amino acids. After removal of 5 bases from V and 7 bases from J, the junction contained 9 bases not matched to a gene. Germline assignment: CDR1 LNHDA and CDR2 SQIVND (reference sequence). This chain's CDR3 is CASSLPGQGVSEKLFF. The CDR3 DNA follows: TGTGCCAGTAGTTTACCGGGACAGGGGGTCTCTGAAAAACTGTTTTTT. Filled out from reference TRBV19 and TRBJ1-4, the complete variable domain reads DGGITQSPKYLFRKEGQNVTLSCEQNLNHDAMYWYRQDPGQGLRLIYYSQIVNDFQKGDIAEGYSVSREKKESFPLTVTSAQKNPTAFYLCASSLPGQGVSEKLFFGSGTQLSVL.

The chain joins TRBV13 to TRBJ2-1; D is ambiguous. V was trimmed by 2 bases and J by 4 bases, leaving 9 bases between them. Germline CDR1 is PRHDT and CDR2 is FYEKMQ (reference sequence). The length of the CDR3 is 14 residues. CDR3 bases: TGTGCCAGCAGCTTACTTCGTCAGTACAATGAGCAGTTCTTC. As protein: CASSLLRQYNEQFF.

J is TRBJ2-2 and V is TRBV3-1 (or the pseudogene TRBV3-2); 9 bases match TRBD2. CDR1 LGHDT and CDR2 YNNKEL come from the germline V gene (reference sequence). With 0 bases clipped from V and 6 bases from J, the junction kept 5 bases outside the gene matches. The CDR3 runs to 16 residues. The CDR3 loop reads CASSQDGTSFPGELFF. CDR3 in DNA: TGTGCCAGCAGCCAAGATGGGACTAGCTTTCCCGGGGAGCTGTTTTTT.

This clone was observed a handful of times. This chain connects TRBV10-1 to TRBJ2-7; 9 bases line up with TRBD2. CDR1 and CDR2 from the germline V gene are WNHNN and SYGVQD (reference sequence). Trimming cost V 1 base and J 2 bases; bases outside gene matches: 6. This CDR3 comprises 16 residues. The CDR3 DNA reads as TGCGCCAGCAGTGAGTTTTGGCGGGAGGGAACCTACGAGCAGTACTTC. Translating gives CASSEFWREGTYEQYF.

In the case of this clone: The same CDR3 also results from other DNA sequences found in this sample. The gene calls are TRBV6-5 and TRBJ1-4; D is unclear. The CDR3 is made up of 15 amino acids. Trimming removed 0 bases from V and 0 bases from J, with 5 bases in between. Germline CDR1 reads MNHEY; CDR2 reads SVGAGI. The CDR3, as DNA: TGTGCCAGCAGTTACTCGGGAGCAACTAATGAAAAACTGTTTTTT. Encoded protein: CASSYSGATNEKLFF.

The rearrangement uses TRBV7-9 and TRBJ1-4; 7 bases align to TRBD1. CDR3 length: 15 residues. The germline CDR1 and CDR2 sequences are SEHNR and FQNEAQ (reference sequence). J gave up 3 bases and V 1 base, and 2 bases lay outside the gene matches. The CDR3 sequence is CASSLEGAPNEKLFF. The CDR3 DNA is TGTGCCAGCAGCTTAGAGGGGGCGCCTAATGAAAAACTGTTTTTT.

This sequence joins TRBV6-4 and TRBJ2-5; 7 bases line up with TRBD2. This CDR3 region has 16 residues. In germline, CDR1 is MRHNA, CDR2 SNTAGT. V was clipped by 0 bases and J by 0 bases; unmatched bases: 4. This CDR3 is CASSDSTSGNQETQYF. The CDR3 DNA reads as TGTGCCAGCAGTGACTCGACAAGCGGGAACCAAGAGACCCAGTACTTC.

J is TRBJ2-7 and V is TRBV7-7; 8 bases fit TRBD2. The CDR3 extends over 14 amino acids. Germline CDR1 SSHAT, CDR2 FNYEAQ (reference sequence). V lost 2 bases and J lost 7; bases outside the gene matches: 7. CDR3 in DNA: TGTGCCAGCAGCTTAAATAGCGGGGCAGGGGAGCAGTACTTC. Amino acid sequence: CASSLNSGAGEQYF.

V and J are TRBV1 and TRBJ2-7; TRBD2, as called in the table, went unchecked against the DNA. TRBV1 is a pseudogene. The CDR3 length is 17 residues. The CDR3 loop reads CTSSQDGGLAVSYEQYF. The CDR3 DNA sequence: TGCACCAGCAGCCAAGATGGGGGACTAGCGGTATCCTACGAGCAGTACTTC.

V is TRBV28 and J is TRBJ2-7; D remains ambiguous. V was shortened by 3 bases and J by 5 bases, with 8 bases between the two germline ends. The CDR3 is made up of 12 amino acids. The germline V gene has CDR1 MDHEN and CDR2 SYDVKM. CDR3 residues: CASSLERHEQYF. The DNA of the CDR3 is TGTGCCAGCAGTTTGGAGCGCCACGAGCAGTACTTC.

The chain links TRBV11-2 to TRBJ2-5; 11 bases align to TRBD2. Germline CDR1 SGHAT, CDR2 FQNNGV. CDR3 size: 14 residues. The ends lost 3 bases at V and 4 bases at J; junction bases unmatched: 1. DNA of the CDR3: TGTGCCAGCAGCTTGGGACTAGCGGCAGAGACCCAGTACTTC. Its translation is CASSLGLAAETQYF.

The chain is built from TRBV5-6 and TRBJ1-1, with D hard to call. The CDR3 totals 13 residues. V gave up 2 bases and J gave up 1 base, with 6 bases separating them. Germline assignment: CDR1 SGHDT and CDR2 YYEEEE. The CDR3 is CASSFPRNTEAFF. The CDR3 DNA sequence: TGTGCCAGCAGCTTCCCCAGGAACACTGAAGCTTTCTTT.

The CDR3 DNA follows: TGTGCCAGCAGCCCCGAGGCTGCAGGCAATCAGCCCCAGCATTTT. Translation: CASSPEAAGNQPQHF. This rearrangement joins TRBV9 to TRBJ1-5; D remains ambiguous. Germline-derived CDR1 and CDR2 are SGDLS and YYNGEE. The CDR3 extends over 15 amino acids. V was cut by 4 bases and J by 2 bases, with 13 bases left in between.

The chain carries TRBV19 and TRBJ1-2; D perhaps matches TRBD1 (5 bases). The germline V and J ends were trimmed by 5 bases and 7 bases, with 23 bases remaining between them. Germline CDR1 LNHDA, CDR2 SQIVND (reference sequence). This CDR3 region has 16 residues. CDR3 protein: CASSLDRKATSCGYTF. The DNA of the CDR3 is TGTGCCAGTAGTCTCGACAGAAAGGCGACCAGCTGTGGCTACACCTTC.

The chain is built from TRBV11-2 and TRBJ1-5; tentatively, D is TRBD1 (5 bases). V lost 4 bases, J lost 3 bases, and 13 bases lay in between. Germline V gives CDR1 SGHAT, CDR2 FQNNGV. CDR3 length: 15 amino acids. CDR3 sequence: CASSWGTTSNQPQHF. The DNA for the CDR3 is TGTGCCAGCAGCTGGGGGACTACCTCCAATCAGCCCCAGCATTTT.

The rearrangement joins TRBV11-3 to TRBJ1-1, with D perhaps TRBD1 (5 bases). Between the trimmed V and J ends, which lost 8 bases and 0 bases, there was a span of 10 bases. The CDR3 totals 13 residues. Germline CDR1 SGHNT, CDR2 YENEEA. CDR3 region: CASSPGLNTEAFF. The CDR3 bases are TGTGCCAGCTCCCCAGGGTTGAACACTGAAGCTTTCTTT. The variable domain in full, completed from reference TRBV11-3 and TRBJ1-1, reads EAGVVQSPRYKIIEKKQPVAFWCNPISGHNTLYWYLQNLGQGPELLIRYENEEAVDDSQLPKDRFSAERLKGVDSTLKIQPAELGDSAVYLCASSPGLNTEAFFGQGTRLTVV.

This chain connects TRBV7-9 to TRBJ2-7; D unresolved. The CDR3 runs 13 residues. Germline V gene data show CDR1 as SEHNR and CDR2 as FQNEAQ (reference sequence). Trimming removed 5 bases from V and 1 base from J, with 9 bases in between. For the CDR3, the DNA is TGTGCCAGCAGCCCTTCCTCTTCCTACGAGCAGTACTTC. It codes for CASSPSSSYEQYF.

The CDR3 sequence: CASSLAASSGNTIYF. The CDR3 DNA reads TGTGCCAGCAGCTTAGCTGCCAGCTCTGGAAACACCATATATTTT. This chain uses TRBV7-7 with TRBJ1-3, with no clear D. Trimming removed 0 bases from V and 0 bases from J, with 6 bases in between. This CDR3 comprises 15 residues. Germline V lookup: CDR1 SSHAT, CDR2 FNYEAQ (reference sequence). Drawing the rest from reference TRBV7-7 and TRBJ1-3, the complete variable domain is GAGVSQSPRYKVTKRGQDVTLRCDPISSHATLYWYQQALGQGPEFLTYFNYEAQPDKSGLPSDRFSAERPEGSISTLTIQRTEQRDSAMYRCASSLAASSGNTIYFGEGSWLTVV.

This sequence joins TRBV27 and TRBJ2-7, with D possibly being TRBD2 (5 bases). The CDR3 runs 14 residues. CDR1 and CDR2 (germline): MNHEY, SMNVEV (reference sequence). The germline V and J ends were trimmed by 6 bases and 4 bases, with 16 bases remaining between them. The CDR3, as DNA: TGTGCCAGCAGCCCGGTCCGGGATTTGTACGAGCAGTACTTC. This encodes CASSPVRDLYEQYF.

This chain connects TRBV27 to TRBJ1-2; 10 bases are a match to TRBD1. Germline CDR1 is MNHEY and CDR2 is SMNVEV (reference sequence). The ends lost 3 bases at V and 7 bases at J; junction bases unmatched: 8. The CDR3 has 15 amino acids. This CDR3 reads CASSFQGQGSLGYTF. In DNA form, the CDR3 reads TGTGCCAGCAGTTTCCAGGGACAGGGGAGTCTTGGCTACACCTTC.

V and J are TRBV11-3 and TRBJ2-1; 9 nucleotides match TRBD1. Trimming at V came to 1 base and at J to 9 bases, leaving 7 bases not matched to a gene. This CDR3 contains 15 residues. From germline, CDR1 is SGHNT and CDR2 YENEEA. The CDR3 sequence: CASSLARGQGGEQFF. In DNA, the CDR3 is TGTGCCAGCAGCTTAGCCCGGGGACAGGGAGGTGAGCAGTTCTTC.